This T cell receptor beta chain was documented in a study of blood T cell repertoires in COVID-19. The CDR3 sequence is 13 residues long. Looked up from germline, CDR1 is SGHNT and CDR2 is YYREEE (reference sequence). J gave up 5 bases and V 4 bases, and 5 bases lay outside the gene matches. This clone was counted only a few times. Clones were sequenced by immunoSEQ multiplex PCR, and TCRdb holds only the in-frame ones, with some missing. The table has about 310,000 clones, roughly 90% seen once. The sequence derives from a woman under 40 with COVID-19, enrolled during active disease. The rearrangement links TRBV5-4 to TRBJ1-1; 7 bases agree with TRBD1. Sequencing was performed on peripheral blood. CDR3 bases: TGTGCCAGCAGCAGGGACAGCGGGACTGAAGCTTTCTTT. Protein sequence: CASSRDSGTEAFF.